These 27 T cell receptor beta chains came from one sample sequenced in a study of CD8 T cells in Susac syndrome. Random hexamers were used to reverse transcribe the RNA input (roughly 0.5 to 1 ug). TCRdb redid the calling of the immunoSEQ multiplex PCR reads with MiXCR, one entry per CDR3 protein. The profile shows 300,000 or so distinct CDR3 sequences, 92% of them singletons. Material: CD4+ T cells from PBMCs. These receptors all stem from a human donor with multiple sclerosis.

The rearrangement links TRBV7-3 to TRBJ2-3; a possible D gene is TRBD2 (7 bases). Trimming shortened V by 3 bases and J by 0 bases, and 13 bases separated the two germline ends. This CDR3 contains 16 residues. Germline V lookup: CDR1 SGHTA, CDR2 FQGTGA. The CDR3 protein is CASSLFGGPSTDTQYF. DNA for the CDR3: TGTGCCAGCAGCTTGTTCGGGGGGCCTAGCACAGATACGCAGTATTTT.

This clonotype is a singleton in its sample. The chain uses TRBV25-1 and TRBJ2-2; no clear D gene. Germline loops: CDR1 MGHDK, CDR2 SYGVNS. Trimming pared 1 base from V and 0 bases from J, leaving 9 bases between. The CDR3 loop spans 16 amino acids. The CDR3 sequence: CASSESYGSNTGELFF. The CDR3 nucleotides are TGTGCCAGCAGTGAATCCTACGGTTCGAACACCGGGGAGCTGTTTTTT.

J is TRBJ2-1 and V is TRBV6-1; D perhaps matches TRBD2 (6 bases). CDR1 MNHNS and CDR2 SASEGT come from the germline V gene. V dropped 7 bases and J dropped 5 bases, with 21 bases sitting between them. The CDR3 extends over 16 amino acids. The CDR3 reads CASIPTGRGIHNEQFF. The CDR3 DNA is TGTGCCAGCATCCCAACCGGGAGAGGGATCCACAATGAGCAGTTCTTC.

The V and J genes are TRBV19 and TRBJ2-6; D gene uncertain. The CDR3 spans 13 residues. Trimming took off 6 bases at V and 2 bases at J, with 5 bases between the two ends. Per germline, CDR1 LNHDA and CDR2 SQIVND (reference sequence). CDR3 protein: CASRLAGANVLTF. The CDR3 DNA follows: TGTGCCAGTAGGTTGGCTGGGGCCAACGTCCTGACTTTC.

The chain carries TRBV6-2 or TRBV6-3 and TRBJ1-1, with no clear D. CDR3 length equals 14 residues. Per germline, CDR1 MNHEY and CDR2 SVGEGT. With 2 bases removed from V and 4 bases from J, the gap between germline ends came to 11 bases. Here the CDR3 DNA reads TGTGCCAGCAGTTACAGGCAATCCAGCACTGAAGCTTTCTTT. Amino acid sequence: CASSYRQSSTEAFF.

V is TRBV30 and J is TRBJ1-5, with no clear D. Germline-derived CDR1 and CDR2 are GTSNPN and SVGIG (reference sequence). CDR3 length: 14 residues. The germline V and J ends were trimmed by 0 bases and 1 base, with 7 bases remaining between them. The CDR3 protein is CAWSVLISNQPQHF. The CDR3 nucleotides are TGTGCCTGGAGTGTATTAATAAGCAATCAGCCCCAGCATTTT.

The chain is built from TRBV18 and TRBJ2-1, with 7 bases fitting TRBD1. The CDR3 is 12 amino acids. The V gene's germline CDR1 is KGHSH and CDR2 LQKENI. Germline trimming cut 1 base from V and 11 bases from J; bases unmatched to any gene: 2. CDR3 DNA sequence: TGTGCCAGCTCACCACGGGACAGTCAGCAGTTCTTC. Translated: CASSPRDSQQFF. The whole variable domain, remainder taken from reference TRBV18 and TRBJ2-1, is NAGVMQNPRHLVRRRGQEARLRCSPMKGHSHVYWYRQLPEEGLKFMVYLQKENIIDESGMPKERFSAEFPKEGPSILRIQQVVRGDSAAYFCASSPRDSQQFFGPGTRLTVL.

The chain combines TRBV7-2 with TRBJ2-7; D tentatively reads TRBD1 or TRBD2 (6 bases each). The CDR3 is 13 residues long. With 5 bases removed from V and 9 bases from J, the gap between germline ends came to 17 bases. CDR1 and CDR2 from the germline V gene are SGHTA and FQGNSA. In nucleotides, the CDR3 is TGTGCCAGCAGCGCAACAGGGACTTCGGGGCAGTACTTC. Translation: CASSATGTSGQYF.

This clonotype came up once. The V gene is TRBV6-2 or TRBV6-3, the J gene TRBJ1-5; TRBD1 matches 8 bases. This CDR3 region has 14 residues. Germline V gives CDR1 MNHEY, CDR2 SVGEGT. V lost 6 bases and J lost 8; bases outside the gene matches: 9. The chain's CDR3 is CASSRGQALEPQHF. The CDR3 DNA reads TGTGCCAGCAGCCGGGGACAGGCTTTGGAGCCCCAGCATTTT.

This sequence joins TRBV2 and TRBJ2-5; D may be TRBD1 (5 bases). Deletions cut 6 bases from V and 5 bases from J, with 10 bases between. Germline CDR1 is SNHLY and CDR2 is FYNNEI. The CDR3 has 12 residues. CDR3 sequence reads: CASSQGYETQYF. The CDR3, as DNA: TGTGCCAGCAGCCAGGGTTACGAGACCCAGTACTTC.

This clonotype is a singleton in its sample. CDR3: CASSSTGRNYEQYF. CDR3 nucleotide sequence: TGTGCCAGCAGTTCAACAGGTAGGAACTACGAGCAGTACTTC. The rearrangement joins TRBV27 to TRBJ2-7, with D perhaps matching TRBD1 (5 bases). V dropped 4 bases and J dropped 3 bases, with 13 bases sitting between them. Germline lookup yields CDR1 MNHEY and CDR2 SMNVEV (reference sequence). The CDR3 runs to 14 residues.

The DNA for the CDR3 is TGCGCCAGCAGCGCCCAGTCCCGGGGGGCCAACGTCCTGACTTTC. It translates to CASSAQSRGANVLTF. The chain joins TRBV5-1 to TRBJ2-6; no definite D call. Germline V CDR1 and CDR2: SGHRS, YFSETQ. This CDR3 has 15 residues. Trimming removed 4 bases at V and 4 bases at J, with 12 bases between.

The rearrangement links TRBV29-1 to TRBJ2-7, with D perhaps matching TRBD1 or TRBD2 (5 bases each). The V and J ends lost 4 bases and 0 bases respectively, with 10 bases between them. The CDR3 is 13 amino acids. Looked up from germline, CDR1 is SQVTM and CDR2 is ANQGSEA. As DNA, the CDR3 is TGCAGCGTTGCAGGGAGAGTCTCCTACGAGCAGTACTTC. It codes for CSVAGRVSYEQYF.

V usage is TRBV11-2 and J usage is TRBJ1-1, with D unclear. Trimming left V 4 bases short and J 3 bases short, with 9 bases between. The CDR3 consists of 13 residues. Germline V gene data show CDR1 as SGHAT and CDR2 as FQNNGV. DNA for the CDR3: TGTGCCAGCAGCTGGGCTACGGACACTGAAGCTTTCTTT. This codes for CASSWATDTEAFF.

The chain has TRBV9 and TRBJ2-2; D gene unclear. CDR1 SGDLS and CDR2 YYNGEE come from the germline V gene. V shed 4 bases and J shed 0 bases, with 10 bases lying between them. The CDR3 totals 15 residues. The CDR3 DNA follows: TGTGCCAGCAGCCGCGACCGGTCGAACACCGGGGAGCTGTTTTTT. Translated: CASSRDRSNTGELFF.

The chain joins TRBV10-3 to TRBJ2-1; 13 bases line up with TRBD2. This CDR3 is built from 14 residues. Germline values: CDR1 ENHRY, CDR2 SYGVKD. After removal of 6 bases from V and 7 bases from J, the junction contained 3 bases not matched to a gene. This CDR3 reads CAISSGLAGNEQFF. The CDR3 nucleotides are TGTGCCATCAGCTCGGGACTAGCGGGGAATGAGCAGTTCTTC.

The CDR3 is CANPSNWGTDTQYF. CDR3 DNA: TGTGCCAACCCATCAAACTGGGGCACAGATACGCAGTATTTT. The rearrangement uses TRBV6-1 and TRBJ2-3, with D unresolved. CDR3 size: 14 residues. V shed 10 bases and J shed 1 base, with 15 bases lying between them. The germline CDR1 and CDR2 sequences are MNHNS and SASEGT.

The chain recombines TRBV29-1 with TRBJ1-1; perhaps TRBD1 as D (6 bases). In germline, CDR1 is SQVTM, CDR2 ANQGSEA. The CDR3 extends over 13 amino acids. V was cut by 7 bases and J by 4 bases, with 16 bases left in between. The CDR3 protein is CSGSQGGGTEAFF. In DNA, the CDR3 is TGCAGCGGGTCACAGGGTGGAGGCACTGAAGCTTTCTTT. The variable domain in full, with the rest retrieved from reference TRBV29-1 and TRBJ1-1, is SAVISQKPSRDICQRGTSLTIQCQVDSQVTMMFWYRQQPGQSLTLIATANQGSEATYESGFVIDKFPISRPNLTFSTLTVSNMSPEDSSIYLCSGSQGGGTEAFFGQGTRLTVV.

This chain uses TRBV29-1 with TRBJ2-5; possible D gene TRBD2, 6 bases. This CDR3 is built from 16 residues. CDR1 and CDR2 (germline): SQVTM, ANQGSEA. With 7 bases removed from V and 5 bases from J, the gap between germline ends came to 26 bases. CDR3 sequence (DNA): TGCAGCGCTCCGGAGGGCGGGCTAGCGCTGTCGGAGACCCAGTACTTC. Its translation is CSAPEGGLALSETQYF.

This sequence joins TRBV19 and TRBJ2-7; 7 nucleotides line up with TRBD2. From germline, CDR1 is LNHDA and CDR2 SQIVND (reference sequence). The CDR3 is 15 amino acids. The V gene end was trimmed by 4 bases and the J gene end by 1 base; junction bases not matched to a gene: 7. The CDR3 reads CASSREAGVSYEQYF. CDR3 DNA sequence: TGTGCCAGTAGTAGGGAGGCGGGAGTGTCCTACGAGCAGTACTTC.

V gene TRBV7-3 combines with J gene TRBJ2-3; 7 bases align to TRBD1. The CDR3 length is 15 residues. Germline lookup yields CDR1 SGHTA and CDR2 FQGTGA. V dropped 0 bases and J dropped 0; count of bases not matched to a gene: 0. CDR3 region: CASSLTTGSTDTQYF. The CDR3 DNA sequence: TGTGCCAGCAGCTTAACGACAGGGAGCACAGATACGCAGTATTTT.

The chain has TRBV12-3 or TRBV12-4 and TRBJ2-1, with 8 bases matching TRBD2. The junction had 14 bases not matched to a gene; V was cut back by 7 bases and J by 6 bases. The CDR3 loop spans 16 amino acids. The CDR3 reads CASTRTLSGEGNEQFF. The CDR3 DNA reads as TGTGCCAGCACCCGGACCCTTAGCGGGGAGGGCAATGAGCAGTTCTTC.

The chain has TRBV5-1 and TRBJ1-3, with D tentatively TRBD1 (6 bases). This CDR3 is built from 16 residues. CDR1 and CDR2 (germline): SGHRS, YFSETQ. Between the trimmed V and J ends, which lost 0 bases and 5 bases, there was a span of 15 bases. Here the CDR3 DNA reads TGCGCCAGCAGCTTGGGAGGGGGGCCCGCCCGAAACACCATATATTTT. It codes for CASSLGGGPARNTIYF. Looking up the rest from reference TRBV5-1 and TRBJ1-3 gives the full variable domain: KAGVTQTPRYLIKTRGQQVTLSCSPISGHRSVSWYQQTPGQGLQFLFEYFSETQRNKGNFPGRFSGRQFSNSRSEMNVSTLELGDSALYLCASSLGGGPARNTIYFGEGSWLTVV.

This chain links TRBV2 with TRBJ2-1, with 14 positions matching TRBD2. After removal of 4 bases from V and 5 bases from J, the junction contained 4 bases not matched to a gene. This CDR3 is built from 16 residues. The germline gives CDR1 SNHLY, CDR2 FYNNEI. The CDR3 region is CASSGRLAGGNNEQFF. CDR3 in DNA: TGTGCCAGCAGTGGGCGACTAGCGGGAGGGAACAATGAGCAGTTCTTC.

The chain uses TRBV29-1 and TRBJ2-5, with a possible D match to TRBD2 (7 bases). This CDR3 spans 13 amino acids. With 1 base removed from V and 6 bases from J, the gap between germline ends came to 12 bases. CDR1 and CDR2 (germline): SQVTM, ANQGSEA. CDR3 nucleotide sequence: TGCAGCGTTGAAGTAGGGGGGGACCAGACCCAGTACTTC. Its translation is CSVEVGGDQTQYF. The variable domain in full, completed from reference TRBV29-1 and TRBJ2-5, reads SAVISQKPSRDICQRGTSLTIQCQVDSQVTMMFWYRQQPGQSLTLIATANQGSEATYESGFVIDKFPISRPNLTFSTLTVSNMSPEDSSIYLCSVEVGGDQTQYFGPGTRLLVL.

The chain recombines TRBV11-2 with TRBJ2-3; possible D gene TRBD2, 5 bases. This CDR3 contains 15 residues. Trimming removed 5 bases from V and 2 bases from J, with 14 bases in between. The germline V gene has CDR1 SGHAT and CDR2 FQNNGV. The CDR3 here is CASSLLGDYTDTQYF. The CDR3 DNA follows: TGTGCCAGCAGCCTCCTAGGAGACTACACAGATACGCAGTATTTT.

This clonotype was found once. This chain connects TRBV5-6 to TRBJ2-3, with D uncertain. V gave up 0 bases and J gave up 3 bases, with 11 bases separating them. The CDR3 has 15 amino acids. Germline V gene lookup returns CDR1 SGHDT and CDR2 YYEEEE. CDR3 bases: TGTGCCAGCAGCTTGGCCGCACTTTCGACAGATACGCAGTATTTT. Encoded protein: CASSLAALSTDTQYF.